This record concerns one T cell receptor (beta chain) sequence. Per the germline V gene, CDR1 is MNHEY and CDR2 is SMNVEV (reference sequence). This CDR3 is built from 16 residues. V trimming: 8 bases; J trimming: 6 bases; junction bases outside the gene matches: 8. This entry comes from a study of blood T cell repertoires in COVID-19. Background on the study: T cells, B-cell-depleted T cells, or PBMCs provided the cDNA or gDNA that served as material.

Repertoires were generated with immunoSEQ multiplex PCR, while TCRdb's copy carries only in-frame clones and drops some. Here the sample spans 80,000 to 100,000 clones, approximately 86% being singletons. The chain carries TRBV27 and TRBJ2-2; 14 nucleotides agree with TRBD2. The specimen was peripheral blood. The receptor comes from a man aged 45 to 65 with acute or convalescent COVID-19. The CDR3 DNA reads TGTGCCAGCCGTCCGGGACTAGCGGGAGTAGCCGGGGAGCTGTTTTTT. As protein: CASRPGLAGVAGELFF.